This T cell receptor beta chain was documented in a study of cytomegalovirus exposure and HLA in healthy donors. Notes on the study in general: Later analysis associated a missense DCLRE1C variant with TCR beta V- and J-gene trimming. Most of the TCR beta V segments (in an earlier analysis) were productive either about 90% or about 30% of the time. Rates of TCR association differed by HLA locus in a later analysis, with DRB1 highest and HLA-C lowest. Roughly uniform sequencing depth across donors was assumed, possibly incorrectly.

Of note for this clone: Its antigen is unidentified.

Germline CDR1 is WNHNN and CDR2 is SYGVQD (reference sequence). This CDR3 is 13 amino acids long. V dropped 10 bases and J dropped 5 bases, with 14 bases sitting between them. 13 Jbeta primers and 60 Vbeta primers were used for the PCR. Sequenced by immunoSEQ multiplex PCR; TCRdb stores in-frame clones only, minus some. The data contain 150,000 to 160,000 clones, 82% of them singletons. The gene calls are TRBV10-1 and TRBJ2-2, with a possible D match to TRBD1 (5 bases). The material sequenced was PBMCs. This TCR derives from a woman in her forties or fifties in good health and CMV-seropositive. The CDR3 DNA follows: TGCGCCACGGACACTGCCGAAACCGGGGAGCTGTTTTTT. This gives the protein CATDTAETGELFF.